Presented here are 24 T cell receptor beta chains from one specimen sequenced in a study of T cell responses to AZD1222 COVID-19 vaccine. Assay: immunoSEQ multiplex PCR; the TCRdb copy retains only in-frame clones and omits some. Of about 140,000 clones in the sample, about nine tenths are singletons; the top ten hold approximately 4.8%. The sequences come from peripheral blood, collected on day 0 of AZD1222 vaccination. Every receptor here comes from an adult in good health.

This chain uses TRBV18 with TRBJ1-1; no clear D. Trimming pared 3 bases from V and 3 bases from J, leaving 8 bases between. CDR3 length: 13 residues. The germline V gene encodes CDR1 KGHSH and CDR2 LQKENI. As DNA, the CDR3 is TGTGCCAGCTCACCTGACCCGCACACTGAAGCTTTCTTT. Protein: CASSPDPHTEAFF.

V gene TRBV12-5 combines with J gene TRBJ1-2; 7 bases fit TRBD1. This CDR3 has 14 amino acids. The germline CDR1 and CDR2 sequences are LGHNT and FRNRAP. Trimming cost V 3 bases and J 7 bases; bases outside gene matches: 8. This CDR3 reads CASGFTGEPGGYTF. The CDR3 DNA reads TGTGCTAGTGGTTTCACAGGGGAACCAGGTGGCTACACCTTC. The entire variable domain, with the rest obtained from reference TRBV12-5 and TRBJ1-2, is as follows: DARVTQTPRHKVTEMGQEVTMRCQPILGHNTVFWYRQTMMQGLELLAYFRNRAPLDDSGMPKDRFSAEMPDATLATLKIQPSEPRDSAVYFCASGFTGEPGGYTFGSGTRLTVV.

The chain recombines TRBV24-1 with TRBJ1-6; D is unresolved. V shed 4 bases and J shed 5 bases, with 11 bases lying between them. The germline CDR1 and CDR2 sequences are KGHDR and SFDVKD. This CDR3 is built from 15 residues. The DNA for the CDR3 is TGTGCCACCAGTGAATGGCCTTCCAATAATTCACCCCTCCACTTT. It translates to CATSEWPSNNSPLHF.

The CDR3 region is CASSRGQPIYGYTF. In DNA, the CDR3 is TGTGCCAGCAGCCGGGGACAGCCAATCTATGGCTACACCTTC. The chain employs TRBV7-9 and TRBJ1-2, with 7 bases identical to TRBD1. After removal of 5 bases from V and 4 bases from J, the junction contained 7 bases not matched to a gene. The CDR3 consists of 14 residues. Germline V CDR1 and CDR2: SEHNR, FQNEAQ (reference sequence). The variable domain in full, completed from reference TRBV7-9 and TRBJ1-2, reads DTGVSQNPRHKITKRGQNVTFRCDPISEHNRLYWYRQTLGQGPEFLTYFQNEAQLEKSRLLSDRFSAERPKGSFSTLEIQRTEQGDSAMYLCASSRGQPIYGYTFGSGTRLTVV.

CDR3 region: CASVGGRRNTEAFF. CDR3 coding DNA: TGTGCCAGCGTCGGGGGAAGGAGGAACACTGAAGCTTTCTTT. This sequence joins TRBV3-1 (or the pseudogene TRBV3-2) and TRBJ1-1, with a tentative D call TRBD1 (5 bases). This CDR3 contains 14 residues. Germline V lookup: CDR1 LGHDT, CDR2 YNNKEL (reference sequence). V lost 8 bases and J lost 1, with 14 bases in between.

V and J are TRBV19 and TRBJ2-5; D is uncertain. Germline values: CDR1 LNHDA, CDR2 SQIVND (reference sequence). Trimming shortened V by 1 base and J by 4 bases, and 10 bases separated the two germline ends. This CDR3 region has 14 residues. CDR3 nucleotide sequence: TGTGCCAGTAGTATAGGGCCCGGCGGAGAGACCCAGTACTTC. Amino acid sequence: CASSIGPGGETQYF.

J is TRBJ2-5 and V is TRBV5-6, with D unresolved. There are 16 residues in the CDR3. V gave up 5 bases and J gave up 5 bases, with 22 bases separating them. Germline V gives CDR1 SGHDT, CDR2 YYEEEE. Here the CDR3 reads CASSLTNGRRRETQYF. CDR3 in DNA: TGTGCCAGCAGTCTCACAAATGGACGGAGAAGGGAGACCCAGTACTTC.

The chain couples TRBV28 to TRBJ2-3; TRBD2 aligns across 14 bases. From germline, CDR1 is MDHEN and CDR2 SYDVKM. The CDR3 loop spans 16 amino acids. V lost 5 bases to trimming and J lost 4 bases; unmatched junction nucleotides: 5. CDR3 sequence reads: CASSHGLAGGADTQYF. As DNA, the CDR3 is TGTGCCAGCAGTCATGGACTAGCGGGGGGCGCAGATACGCAGTATTTT.

This clone was seen only once. The rearrangement uses TRBV6-5 and TRBJ2-1, with D possibly TRBD2 on 5 matching bases. V was clipped by 4 bases and J by 0 bases, with 10 bases between them. The CDR3 has 15 amino acids. Germline V gene lookup returns CDR1 MNHEY and CDR2 SVGAGI. CDR3 sequence: CASSFGIPSYNEQFF. The DNA for the CDR3 is TGTGCCAGCAGTTTCGGGATACCCTCCTACAATGAGCAGTTCTTC.

The CDR3 coding sequence is TGTGCCAGAGGGGTAGCGGGGGGTTCCGAGCAGTACTTC. It is translated as CARGVAGGSEQYF. The chain carries TRBV2 and TRBJ2-7; 10 nucleotides agree with TRBD2. V was pared by 9 bases and J by 6 bases, with 8 bases of the junction left unmatched. The length of the CDR3 is 13 residues. Germline CDR1 and CDR2: SNHLY and FYNNEI.

CDR3 sequence (DNA): TGCAGCGTTAGTCTCGACAGGGACGGGGAAAAACTGTTTTTT. Translated: CSVSLDRDGEKLFF. V is TRBV29-1 and J is TRBJ1-4, with 7 bases fitting TRBD1. The CDR3 covers 14 residues. Trimming took 5 bases from V and 8 from J; bases not matched to a gene: 11. The germline V gene has CDR1 SQVTM and CDR2 ANQGSEA.

The chain carries TRBV20-1 and TRBJ1-5, with a weak D call TRBD1 (5 bases). This CDR3 has 13 amino acids. The V and J ends lost 3 bases and 7 bases respectively, with 13 bases between them. CDR1 and CDR2 (germline): DFQATT, SNEGSKA (reference sequence). The DNA of the CDR3 is TGCAGTGCTAGTCTAGGCTGGGGCCAGCCCCAGCATTTT. As protein: CSASLGWGQPQHF.

The chain combines TRBV11-1 with TRBJ2-1; 7 bases map to TRBD2. J gave up 4 bases and V 6 bases, and 6 bases lay outside the gene matches. CDR1 SGHAT and CDR2 FQDESV come from the germline V gene (reference sequence). The CDR3 totals 14 residues. CDR3 in DNA: TGTGCCAGCAGATCGAGACTAGCATACAATGAGCAGTTCTTC. Amino acids: CASRSRLAYNEQFF.

The chain has TRBV28 and TRBJ2-1; 10 bases map to TRBD2. V was pared by 4 bases and J by 7 bases, with 4 bases of the junction left unmatched. In germline, CDR1 is MDHEN, CDR2 SYDVKM. The CDR3 sequence is 14 residues long. The CDR3 DNA is TGTGCCAGCAGTTGGACTAGCGGCCGAAATGAGCAGTTCTTC. Translating it yields CASSWTSGRNEQFF.

The table lists this clone with a few counts. The chain employs TRBV5-5 and TRBJ2-5; 7 bases match TRBD1. Germline V gene sequence: CDR1 SGHKS, CDR2 YYEKEE (reference sequence). This CDR3 spans 16 amino acids. V trimming: 4 bases; J trimming: 5 bases; junction bases outside the gene matches: 14. The CDR3 protein is CASSPRDRPFRETQYF. The CDR3 region has the DNA TGTGCCAGCAGCCCGAGGGACAGACCCTTTAGGGAGACCCAGTACTTC.

The rearrangement joins TRBV13 to TRBJ1-3, with D tentatively TRBD1 (5 bases). The V end lost 4 bases, the J end lost 6 bases, and 16 bases lay between the germline ends. In germline, CDR1 is PRHDT, CDR2 FYEKMQ (reference sequence). The CDR3 extends over 15 amino acids. The CDR3 nucleotides read TGTGCCAGCAGCTACCACCCGCAGGGTGAAAACACCATATATTTT. Translation: CASSYHPQGENTIYF.

V is TRBV6-5 and J is TRBJ2-2; the D gene is possibly TRBD1 (6 bases). CDR1 is MNHEY, CDR2 SVGAGI, per germline. The CDR3 sequence is 15 residues long. V lost 6 bases, J lost 6 bases, and 17 bases lay in between. DNA for the CDR3: TGTGCCAGCAGACCCAACAGGGAAACGGCCGGGGAGCTGTTTTTT. Residues: CASRPNRETAGELFF.

The chain has TRBV2 and TRBJ1-1, with D possibly TRBD1 on 6 matching bases. Trimming removed 7 bases at V and 3 bases at J, with 18 bases between. The germline CDR1 and CDR2 sequences are SNHLY and FYNNEI. The CDR3 runs to 15 residues. The CDR3 nucleotides are TGTGCCAGCAACGGAGCAGGGGCATCGTACACTGAAGCTTTCTTT. Its translation: CASNGAGASYTEAFF.

This clone appeared a single time. The chain is built from TRBV19 and TRBJ1-1; no definite D call. Trimming removed 2 bases from V and 1 base from J, with 5 bases in between. This CDR3 has 13 residues. Germline CDR1 reads LNHDA; CDR2 reads SQIVND (reference sequence). The CDR3 spells CASSIRANTEAFF. DNA of the CDR3: TGTGCCAGTAGTATACGGGCGAACACTGAAGCTTTCTTT.

This clone was counted a few times. The rearrangement links TRBV7-8 to TRBJ2-7; TRBD2 aligns across 12 bases. The germline gives CDR1 SGHVS, CDR2 FQNEAQ. V was clipped by 5 bases and J by 4 bases; unmatched bases: 6. The CDR3 extends over 15 amino acids. CDR3: CASSRKTSGRYEQYF. The CDR3 nucleotides are TGTGCCAGCAGCCGCAAGACTAGCGGGAGATACGAGCAGTACTTC.

This chain joins TRBV7-9 and TRBJ2-7; TRBD1 aligns across 8 bases. V shed 5 bases and J 3 bases; nucleotides not matched to a gene: 6. Looked up from germline, CDR1 is SEHNR and CDR2 is FQNEAQ (reference sequence). The CDR3 totals 14 residues. CDR3 protein: CASSRGTGLYEQYF. The CDR3 coding sequence is TGTGCCAGCAGCCGCGGGACAGGACTCTACGAGCAGTACTTC.

The rearrangement links TRBV6-6 to TRBJ2-7, with D unclear. Looked up from germline, CDR1 is MNHNY and CDR2 is SVGAGI (reference sequence). The CDR3 is 13 amino acids. With 2 bases removed from V and 2 bases from J, the gap between germline ends came to 7 bases. The CDR3 is CASSYGEPYEQYF. The CDR3 bases are TGTGCCAGCAGTTACGGGGAACCCTACGAGCAGTACTTC.

The chain uses TRBV2 and TRBJ2-1; TRBD2 matches 8 bases. This CDR3 comprises 13 residues. Losses at the gene ends were 10 bases for V and 12 bases for J; bases not matched to a gene: 14. CDR1 SNHLY and CDR2 FYNNEI come from the germline V gene. CDR3 bases: TGTGCCACCGCGGGAGGCTCGGGCTGGAGGCAGTTCTTC. Its protein is CATAGGSGWRQFF. Based on the CDR3 plus reference TRBV2 and TRBJ2-1, the full variable domain is EPEVTQTPSHQVTQMGQEVILRCVPISNHLYFYWYRQILGQKVEFLVSFYNNEISEKSEIFDDQFSVERPDGSNFTLKIRSTKLEDSAMYFCATAGGSGWRQFFGPGTRLTVL.

V is TRBV18 and J is TRBJ1-2; no definite D call. V was shortened by 0 bases and J by 2 bases, with 7 bases between the two germline ends. Germline V CDR1 and CDR2: KGHSH, LQKENI. The length of the CDR3 is 14 residues. The CDR3 loop is CASSPPGRNYGYTF. The CDR3 DNA reads as TGTGCCAGCTCACCACCGGGGAGAAACTATGGCTACACCTTC. The complete variable domain, with remaining parts taken from reference TRBV18 and TRBJ1-2, reads NAGVMQNPRHLVRRRGQEARLRCSPMKGHSHVYWYRQLPEEGLKFMVYLQKENIIDESGMPKERFSAEFPKEGPSILRIQQVVRGDSAAYFCASSPPGRNYGYTFGSGTRLTVV.